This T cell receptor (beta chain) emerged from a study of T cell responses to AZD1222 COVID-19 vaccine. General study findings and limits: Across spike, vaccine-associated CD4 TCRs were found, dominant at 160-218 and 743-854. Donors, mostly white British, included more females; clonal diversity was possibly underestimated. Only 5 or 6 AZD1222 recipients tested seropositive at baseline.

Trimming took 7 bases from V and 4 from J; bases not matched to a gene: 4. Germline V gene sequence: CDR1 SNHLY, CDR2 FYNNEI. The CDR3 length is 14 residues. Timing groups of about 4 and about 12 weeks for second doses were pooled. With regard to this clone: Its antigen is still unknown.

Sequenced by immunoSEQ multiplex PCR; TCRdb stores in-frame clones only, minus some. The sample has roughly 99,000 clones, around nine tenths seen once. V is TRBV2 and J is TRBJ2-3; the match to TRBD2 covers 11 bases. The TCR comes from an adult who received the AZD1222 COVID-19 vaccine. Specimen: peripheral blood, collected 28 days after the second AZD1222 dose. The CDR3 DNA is TGTGCCAGCAAAGAACTAGCGGGAGCAGATACGCAGTATTTT. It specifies CASKELAGADTQYF.